The 7 T cell receptor beta chains presented below share a single source sample, sequenced in a study of T cell clonality in common variable immunodeficiency. Findings and caveats of the study: Fewer deletions and N-nucleotide insertions were reportedly seen in common variable immunodeficiency TCR beta sequences.

This table comes from immunoSEQ multiplex PCR, and its TCRdb copy is limited to in-frame clones, with some not included. The sample offers fewer than 35,000 clones and no singletons, the top ten holding 5% to 5.5%. Their antigen targets remain unknown. The sequenced material came from peripheral blood mononuclear cells. The source is a human donor with common variable immunodeficiency.

This clone was observed at least ten times. The read comes to an end 3 residues before the CDR3 does, leaving the germline J gene to fill in the end. This chain links TRBV5-4 with TRBJ1-1; 9 nucleotides line up with TRBD1. Germline CDR1 reads SGHNT; CDR2 reads YYREEE (reference sequence). J was trimmed by 4 bases and V by 1 base; bases with no gene match: 5. The CDR3 runs to 15 residues. This CDR3 reads CASSLNRGLGTEAFF. The covered CDR3 bases are TGTGCCAGCAGCTTGAACAGGGGGCTTGGCACTGAA.

This clone has more than one count but fewer than ten. The CDR3 is cut off 3 residues early in the read; its end comes from the germline J gene. The chain couples TRBV30 to TRBJ1-2; D not resolved. The V and J ends lost 6 bases and 4 bases respectively, with 15 bases between them. Germline V gene lookup returns CDR1 GTSNPN and CDR2 SVGIG (reference sequence). The CDR3 runs 13 residues. The sequenced part of the CDR3 DNA is TGTGCCTGCTCCCGCGGGGTCAGCTATGGC. Translated, it gives CACSRGVSYG. The complete CDR3 sequence is CACSRGVSYGYTF.

Comment on this clone: Read coverage stops 3 residues before the CDR3 terminus; the germline J gene supplies the remainder. The J gene is TRBJ2-5, the V gene TRBV20-1; D unclear. The length of the CDR3 is 13 residues. The V end was cut by 1 base, the J end by 4 bases, with 10 bases between. CDR1 DFQATT and CDR2 SNEGSKA come from the germline V gene (reference sequence). The CDR3 bases that were read are TGCAGTGCTAGAGGGTTGGTCGGAGAGACC. It codes for CSARGLVGET. The CDR3 in its entirety is CSARGLVGETQYF.

This clone was seen more than once but under ten times. The read stops 3 residues short of the end of the CDR3; the missing end is completed from the germline J gene. The chain recombines TRBV30 with TRBJ1-1, with D possibly matching TRBD1 (5 bases). Between the trimmed V and J ends, which lost 4 bases and 0 bases, there was a span of 15 bases. Germline lookup yields CDR1 GTSNPN and CDR2 SVGIG (reference sequence). The length of the CDR3 is 15 residues. CDR3 amino acids: CAWTGTLPVNTEAFF. CDR3 DNA, as far as it was read: TGTGCCTGGACCGGGACTTTACCCGTGAACACTGAA.

Partial CDR3 DNA: TGTGCCAGCAGTGATGAGGGGTTCGGTCAGCCC. Translated: CASSDEGFGQP. The entire CDR3 protein reads CASSDEGFGQPQHF. The chain employs TRBV2 and TRBJ1-5; possible D gene TRBD1, 5 bases. Read coverage stops 3 residues before the CDR3 terminus; the germline J gene supplies the remainder. CDR1 and CDR2 (germline): SNHLY, FYNNEI. The CDR3 is 14 amino acids. V lost 3 bases to trimming and J lost 6 bases, with 12 bases between them.

This clone was seen ten or more times. Coverage ceases 3 residues before the CDR3 finishes, and the germline J gene fills in the end. The chain uses TRBV27 and TRBJ1-5; TRBD1 might be the D (5 bases). This CDR3 has 13 residues. With 6 bases removed from V and 5 bases from J, the gap between germline ends came to 11 bases. Germline CDR1 and CDR2: MNHEY and SMNVEV (reference sequence). The CDR3 bases that were read are TGTGCCAGCAGCACAGACAGTGATCAGCCC. Translating it yields CASSTDSDQP. The full CDR3 is CASSTDSDQPQHF.

This clone was counted many times. Coverage ceases 3 residues before the CDR3 finishes, and the germline J gene fills in the end. The rearrangement uses TRBV30 and TRBJ1-2; TRBD1 aligns across 7 bases. The CDR3 is made up of 15 amino acids. The junction had 13 bases not matched to a gene; V was cut back by 2 bases and J by 7 bases. Germline CDR1 reads GTSNPN; CDR2 reads SVGIG (reference sequence). The CDR3 reads CAWSLETGNIFGYTF. The DNA read from the CDR3 is TGTGCCTGGAGTCTTGAGACAGGGAACATTTTTGGC.